This T cell receptor beta chain stems from a study of siplizumab effects on memory and regulatory T cells. The germline gives CDR1 LNHDA, CDR2 SQIVND (reference sequence). The CDR3 is made up of 16 amino acids. V was clipped by 5 bases and J by 0 bases, with 14 bases between them. Here immunoSEQ multiplex PCR was the method, and the copy in TCRdb shows in-frame clones only, minus some. The table records tens of thousands of clones, approximately 95% of them present only once. This receptor was taken from a human donor in good health. The J gene is TRBJ2-1, the V gene TRBV19; D is unresolved. Sequenced input: non-Treg CD4+ T cells sorted from blood. In nucleotides, the CDR3 is TGTGCCAGTAGTCTACGTGGATCTAGCTCCTACAATGAGCAGTTCTTC. Translating gives CASSLRGSSSYNEQFF.